This T cell receptor (beta chain) was identified during a study of cytomegalovirus exposure and HLA in healthy donors. Whole-study findings and limits: As was reported, the HLA-A and HLA-B alleles of most subjects were accurately predicted from TCR beta sequences. Analyses of presence and absence presupposed an approximately uniform sequencing depth across donors.

Of note for this clone: Its antigen is still unknown.

The PCR employed 60 Vbeta primers together with 13 Jbeta primers. TCRdb's table, derived via immunoSEQ multiplex PCR, lists solely in-frame clones and lacks some. This table holds around 140,000 clones, about 81% found once. Per the germline V gene, CDR1 is SGHDT and CDR2 is YYEEEE. The CDR3 totals 15 residues. This clonotype was obtained from a man aged 30 to 39 in good health and CMV-seronegative. The gene calls are TRBV5-6 and TRBJ2-5; 11 positions match TRBD2. TRBJ2-7 matches the DNA end more closely, so the J call is doubtful. The sequencing input was PBMCs. CDR3: CASSSRLAGTYEQYF. CDR3 in DNA: TGTGCCAGCAGCTCCCGACTAGCGGGGACTTACGAGCAGTACTTC.